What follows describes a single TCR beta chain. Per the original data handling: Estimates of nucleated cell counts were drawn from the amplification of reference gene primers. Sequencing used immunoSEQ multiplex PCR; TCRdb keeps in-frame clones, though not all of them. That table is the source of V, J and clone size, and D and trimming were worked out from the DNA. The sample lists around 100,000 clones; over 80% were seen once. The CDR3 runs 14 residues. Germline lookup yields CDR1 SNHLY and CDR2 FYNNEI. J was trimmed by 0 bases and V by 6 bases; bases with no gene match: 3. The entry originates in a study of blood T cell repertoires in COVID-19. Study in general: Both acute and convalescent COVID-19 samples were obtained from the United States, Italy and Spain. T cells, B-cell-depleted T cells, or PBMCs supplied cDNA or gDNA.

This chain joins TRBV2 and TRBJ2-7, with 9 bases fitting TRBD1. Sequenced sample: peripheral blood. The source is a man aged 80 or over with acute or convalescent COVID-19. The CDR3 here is CASRGQGLSYEQYF. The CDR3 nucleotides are TGTGCCAGCAGGGGACAGGGCCTCTCCTACGAGCAGTACTTC.